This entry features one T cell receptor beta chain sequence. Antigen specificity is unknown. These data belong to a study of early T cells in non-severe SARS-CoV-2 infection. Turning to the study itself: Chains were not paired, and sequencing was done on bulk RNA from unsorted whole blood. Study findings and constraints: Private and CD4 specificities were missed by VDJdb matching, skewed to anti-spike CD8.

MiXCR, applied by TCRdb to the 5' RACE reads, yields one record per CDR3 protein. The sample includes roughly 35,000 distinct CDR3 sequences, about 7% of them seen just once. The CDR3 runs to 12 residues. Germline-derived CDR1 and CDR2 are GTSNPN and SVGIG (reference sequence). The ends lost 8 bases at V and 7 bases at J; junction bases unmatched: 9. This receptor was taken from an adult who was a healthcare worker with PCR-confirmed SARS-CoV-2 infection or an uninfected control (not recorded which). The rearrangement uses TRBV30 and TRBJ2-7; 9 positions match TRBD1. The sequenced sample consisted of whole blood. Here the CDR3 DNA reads TGTGCCGCAAACAGGGGGCCGGGTGAGCAGTACTTC. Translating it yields CAANRGPGEQYF.